The 15 T cell receptor beta chains below were found in one sample sequenced in a study of blood T cell repertoires in COVID-19. Sequenced by immunoSEQ multiplex PCR; TCRdb stores in-frame clones only, minus some. The sample shows over 100,000 clones, 80% to 90% of them seen only once. Sequences were obtained from peripheral blood. The receptors originated from a man in his fifties or sixties with COVID-19, enrolled during active disease.

This clone was counted a single time. The same CDR3 is also encoded by other DNA sequences in this sample. This chain links TRBV7-8 with TRBJ1-3; D is undetermined. Trimming left V 1 base short and J 0 bases short, with 4 bases between. Germline V lookup: CDR1 SGHVS, CDR2 FQNEAQ. This CDR3 has 14 amino acids. The CDR3 coding sequence is TGTGCCAGCAGCTTAGGCAGCTCTGGAAACACCATATATTTT. It yields the protein CASSLGSSGNTIYF.

This rearrangement joins TRBV30 to TRBJ1-4; TRBD1 is a possible D gene (5 bases). CDR3 length: 16 residues. Germline V lookup: CDR1 GTSNPN, CDR2 SVGIG (reference sequence). V lost 4 bases, J lost 4 bases, and 19 bases lay in between. This CDR3 is CAWTDGWAQGNEKLFF. CDR3 nucleotides: TGTGCCTGGACGGACGGGTGGGCTCAGGGTAATGAAAAACTGTTTTTT. The full variable domain, rest sourced from reference TRBV30 and TRBJ1-4, is SQTIHQWPATLVQPVGSPLSLECTVEGTSNPNLYWYRQAAGRGLQLLFYSVGIGQISSEVPQNLSASRPQDRQFILSSKKLLLSDSGFYLCAWTDGWAQGNEKLFFGSGTQLSVL.

The rearrangement links TRBV11-2 to TRBJ1-2, with D uncertain. Per germline, CDR1 SGHAT and CDR2 FQNNGV. V lost 5 bases, J lost 7 bases, and 23 bases lay in between. The CDR3 is 16 residues long. For the CDR3, the DNA is TGTGCCAGCAGCCCGATAACCCGGGCTGCCGGAGGTGGCTACACCTTC. This encodes CASSPITRAAGGGYTF.

The rearrangement links TRBV6-5 to TRBJ2-7; 7 nucleotides line up with TRBD2. This CDR3 spans 11 amino acids. Germline CDR1 MNHEY, CDR2 SVGAGI. Trimming took 4 bases from V and 7 from J; bases not matched to a gene: 1. CDR3 in DNA: TGTGCCAGCAGTTTGGGGGGGGAGCAGTACTTC. Protein product: CASSLGGEQYF.

This clone has only one observation. This chain connects TRBV5-5 to TRBJ1-6; D not resolved. The V gene's germline CDR1 is SGHKS and CDR2 YYEKEE (reference sequence). The CDR3 has 14 amino acids. V lost 0 bases, J lost 6 bases, and 7 bases lay in between. DNA of the CDR3: TGTGCCAGCAGCTTGGTAGGAGGTAATTCACCCCTCCACTTT. Encoded protein: CASSLVGGNSPLHF.

This clone occurred a few times. Written as DNA, the CDR3 is TGTGCCTGGAGTACCGGGGGGAGGATGGATCAGCCCCAGCATTTT. It codes for CAWSTGGRMDQPQHF. The genes are TRBV30 and TRBJ1-5, with D possibly TRBD1 on 5 matching bases. Trimming pared 2 bases from V and 5 bases from J, leaving 16 bases between. From germline, CDR1 is GTSNPN and CDR2 SVGIG (reference sequence). CDR3 length: 15 amino acids.

This clone was counted only a few times. The V call is TRBV5-3, the J call TRBJ1-3, with D possibly being TRBD1 (5 bases). TRBV5-3 falls under the ORF class, with uncertain function. Trimming took off 1 base at V and 2 bases at J, with 13 bases between the two ends. CDR3 length: 16 residues. The CDR3 spells CARSLSQGSAGNTIYF. The CDR3 DNA reads TGTGCCAGAAGCTTGTCCCAGGGATCGGCTGGAAACACCATATATTTT.

This chain uses TRBV27 with TRBJ1-2; TRBD1 aligns across 7 bases. CDR1 is MNHEY and CDR2 is SMNVEV in the germline V gene (reference sequence). J lost 4 bases, V lost 5 bases, and 13 bases had no gene match. The CDR3 has 16 amino acids. For the CDR3, the DNA is TGTGCCAGCAGTCCTCGGGGTCGACAGGGTGGCTATGGCTACACCTTC. It specifies CASSPRGRQGGYGYTF.

V is TRBV5-3 and J is TRBJ1-5; D unresolved. TRBV5-3 is an open reading frame whose function is uncertain. This CDR3 comprises 16 residues. Trimming pared 3 bases from V and 5 bases from J, leaving 18 bases between. CDR3 amino acids: CARSSLGRLFHQPQHF. CDR3 bases: TGTGCCAGAAGCTCCCTTGGGAGGTTATTTCATCAGCCCCAGCATTTT.

CDR3 amino acids: CATRGGADTQYF. The CDR3 DNA reads as TGTGCCACCAGAGGAGGAGCAGATACGCAGTATTTT. The rearrangement links TRBV24-1 to TRBJ2-3; the D gene is possibly TRBD2 (5 bases). Germline V gives CDR1 KGHDR, CDR2 SFDVKD. The V gene lost 7 bases and the J gene lost 4 bases, with 8 bases spanning the gap. CDR3 length: 12 amino acids.

This clone was counted once. The rearrangement joins TRBV10-3 to TRBJ1-2; 7 bases map to TRBD1. The germline V gene encodes CDR1 ENHRY and CDR2 SYGVKD. The CDR3 length is 13 residues. J was trimmed by 2 bases and V by 7 bases; bases with no gene match: 4. The CDR3 DNA reads as TGTGCCATCACCCCGGGACAGAACTATGGCTACACCTTC. Protein: CAITPGQNYGYTF.

V is TRBV14 and J is TRBJ1-2; 7 bases are a match to TRBD1. V shed 3 bases, J shed 7 bases, and the junction held 8 bases outside the gene matches. Germline values: CDR1 SGHDN, CDR2 FVKESK. The CDR3 loop spans 14 amino acids. CDR3 sequence (DNA): TGTGCCAGCAGCCAGGGGACAGCTATCTTTGGCTACACCTTC. Protein sequence: CASSQGTAIFGYTF. Full variable domain (missing parts from reference TRBV14 and TRBJ1-2): EAGVTQFPSHSVIEKGQTVTLRCDPISGHDNLYWYRRVMGKEIKFLLHFVKESKQDESGMPNNRFLAERTGGTYSTLKVQPAELEDSGVYFCASSQGTAIFGYTFGSGTRLTVV.

The V gene is TRBV27, the J gene TRBJ1-4, with D possibly being TRBD1 (5 bases). CDR1 and CDR2 from the germline V gene are MNHEY and SMNVEV (reference sequence). V was clipped by 1 base and J by 4 bases, with 10 bases between them. This CDR3 has 15 amino acids. CDR3 amino acids: CASSLWGEYNEKLFF. The CDR3 DNA is TGTGCCAGCAGTTTATGGGGGGAATATAATGAAAAACTGTTTTTT.

The rearrangement links TRBV29-1 to TRBJ1-1, with D possibly TRBD1 on 5 matching bases. Germline CDR1 SQVTM, CDR2 ANQGSEA. V gave up 6 bases and J gave up 1 base, with 15 bases separating them. CDR3 length equals 14 residues. CDR3 in amino acids: CSVHNRGGNTEAFF. CDR3 sequence (DNA): TGCAGCGTCCACAACCGCGGGGGGAACACTGAAGCTTTCTTT.

The chain combines TRBV15 with TRBJ2-3; D remains unclear. CDR3 size: 13 residues. The V gene's germline CDR1 is LNHNV and CDR2 YYDKDF (reference sequence). The V gene lost 1 base and the J gene lost 1 base, with 3 bases spanning the gap. The CDR3 nucleotides read TGTGCCACCAGCAGAGTAGGCACAGATACGCAGTATTTT. This codes for CATSRVGTDTQYF. Full variable domain (rest looked up from reference TRBV15 and TRBJ2-3): DAMVIQNPRYQVTQFGKPVTLSCSQTLNHNVMYWYQQKSSQAPKLLFHYYDKDFNNEADTPDNFQSRRPNTSFCFLDIRSPGLGDTAMYLCATSRVGTDTQYFGPGTRLTVL.